Each of the 15 T cell receptor beta chains below was sequenced from the same sample in a study of human T cells and chemical hapten exposure. TCRdb itself ran the RACE reads through MiXCR, one entry per CDR3 protein. Of around 330,000 distinct CDR3 sequences in the sample, roughly 6% were seen once. Documented time point: pre-sensitization, week 0. Noted treatment: therapeutic diphenylcyclopropenone sensitization with weekly scalp DPC. The source material was whole blood, sampled in connection with sensitization to the hapten diphenylcyclopropenone (DPC). The source of these receptors is a woman aged 18-29 years with alopecia areata. Some clones in this sample may be carry-over from other donors' samples.

This clonotype was detected many times. The DNA of the CDR3 is TGCGCCAGCGGATTTAACTCGGGCGAGACCCAGTACTTC. It is translated as CASGFNSGETQYF. The V call is TRBV5-1, the J call TRBJ2-5; D uncertain. The germline gives CDR1 SGHRS, CDR2 YFSETQ. This CDR3 region has 13 residues. V was trimmed by 7 bases and J by 5 bases, leaving 15 bases between them.

The chain joins TRBV6-5 to TRBJ1-1; 8 bases are a match to TRBD1. V shed 5 bases, J shed 5 bases, and the junction held 1 base outside the gene matches. The length of the CDR3 is 12 residues. Per the germline V gene, CDR1 is MNHEY and CDR2 is SVGAGI. The CDR3 reads CASSTGGTEAFF. The CDR3 nucleotides read TGTGCCAGCAGTACAGGGGGAACTGAAGCTTTCTTT.

This clonotype was observed a few times. This sequence joins TRBV6-5 and TRBJ2-1; TRBD2 aligns across 10 bases. This CDR3 has 16 residues. CDR1 MNHEY and CDR2 SVGAGI come from the germline V gene. V lost 6 bases, J lost 2 bases, and 7 bases stayed unmatched. The CDR3: CASRPQAGGPYNEQFF. CDR3 sequence (DNA): TGTGCCAGCAGGCCTCAAGCGGGGGGGCCCTACAATGAGCAGTTCTTC.

In its sample, this clonotype was seen a few times. The chain carries TRBV20-1 and TRBJ2-1, with D possibly called TRBD1 or TRBD2 (5 bases each). The CDR3 loop spans 14 amino acids. The V gene lost 3 bases and the J gene lost 5 bases, with 14 bases spanning the gap. Germline CDR1 is DFQATT and CDR2 is SNEGSKA (reference sequence). The CDR3 reads CSASLGTLNNEQFF. For the CDR3, the DNA is TGCAGTGCTAGCTTAGGGACCCTAAACAATGAGCAGTTCTTC.

There are a few counts of this clonotype. The CDR3 here is CASSPSGTGWYNEQFF. In nucleotides, the CDR3 is TGCGCCAGCAGCCCGTCCGGGACAGGGTGGTACAATGAGCAGTTCTTC. The chain has TRBV5-1 and TRBJ2-1; TRBD1 matches at 9 bases. V shed 4 bases, J shed 4 bases, and the junction held 9 bases outside the gene matches. The CDR3 has 16 residues. Germline-derived CDR1 and CDR2 are SGHRS and YFSETQ.

This chain joins TRBV25-1 and TRBJ2-7; D is possibly TRBD1 or TRBD2 (5 bases each). The CDR3 extends over 13 amino acids. The germline V gene encodes CDR1 MGHDK and CDR2 SYGVNS. Trimming took 8 bases from V and 4 from J, leaving 15 bases between them. CDR3 bases: TGTGCCAGCGGCCGGGACGTAGGGTACGAGCAGTACTTC. Translating gives CASGRDVGYEQYF.

This clonotype was detected a few times. The genes are TRBV6-2 or TRBV6-3 and TRBJ2-4, with D hard to call. This CDR3 has 16 amino acids. Trimming took 5 bases from V and 0 from J, leaving 14 bases between them. The germline V gene has CDR1 MNHEY and CDR2 SVGEGT. Written as DNA, the CDR3 is TGTGCCAGCAGTCCCGGACGGTCCGAAGCCAAAAACATTCAGTACTTC. Protein sequence: CASSPGRSEAKNIQYF.

The chain combines TRBV28 with TRBJ2-7, with D hard to call. Germline V gene sequence: CDR1 MDHEN, CDR2 SYDVKM. The CDR3 sequence is 12 residues long. V was shortened by 6 bases and J by 3 bases, with 9 bases between the two germline ends. CDR3 nucleotides: TGTGCCAGCAGGCCTCCCAGCTACGAGCAGTACTTC. Translating it yields CASRPPSYEQYF.

There are a few counts of this clonotype. CDR3 in amino acids: CASSRDTEQYF. CDR3 bases: TGTGCCAGCAGCCGGGACACCGAGCAGTACTTC. This chain connects TRBV6-2 or TRBV6-3 to TRBJ2-7, with D possibly TRBD1 on 6 matching bases. Trimming took off 6 bases at V and 6 bases at J, with 9 bases between the two ends. This CDR3 has 11 amino acids. Germline CDR1 MNHEY, CDR2 SVGEGT.

The CDR3 reads CASSRTDHYNEQFF. CDR3 DNA sequence: TGTGCCAGCAGTCGGACTGACCACTACAATGAGCAGTTCTTC. The V gene is TRBV12-3 or TRBV12-4, the J gene TRBJ2-1; a weak D match, TRBD2 (5 bases). The V and J ends lost 5 bases and 3 bases respectively, with 11 bases between them. This CDR3 spans 14 amino acids.

This chain connects TRBV7-2 to TRBJ1-2, with D possibly TRBD1 on 6 matching bases. Germline loops: CDR1 SGHTA, CDR2 FQGNSA. CDR3 length: 15 residues. Trimming shortened V by 4 bases and J by 3 bases, and 15 bases separated the two germline ends. In DNA form, the CDR3 reads TGTGCCAGCAGCTCCACCGGGGGGCGATACTATGGCTACACCTTC. Its protein is CASSSTGGRYYGYTF.

This clonotype appeared many times. This chain uses TRBV12-3 or TRBV12-4 with TRBJ1-6; D uncertain. V lost 2 bases and J lost 5, with 7 bases in between. The CDR3 is 14 amino acids. CDR3 residues: CASSLLANNSPLHF. The CDR3 nucleotides read TGTGCCAGCAGTTTACTGGCGAATAATTCACCCCTCCACTTT.

Many counts were recorded for this clonotype. The chain carries TRBV7-9 and TRBJ2-1; 12 bases match TRBD1. The length of the CDR3 is 15 residues. V dropped 2 bases and J dropped 8; count of bases not matched to a gene: 4. Germline CDR1 reads SEHNR; CDR2 reads FQNEAQ (reference sequence). The CDR3 DNA is TGTGCCAGCAGCTTAACGGGACAGGGGGCATATGAGCAGTTCTTC. Translating gives CASSLTGQGAYEQFF.

This clonotype came up a few times. The chain is built from TRBV10-3 and TRBJ2-1; D gene ambiguous. V dropped 6 bases and J dropped 6 bases, with 12 bases sitting between them. The germline V gene has CDR1 ENHRY and CDR2 SYGVKD. The CDR3 runs 13 residues. The CDR3 loop is CAIRPSLINEQFF. CDR3 nucleotide sequence: TGTGCCATCAGGCCGTCGTTAATCAATGAGCAGTTCTTC.

The chain recombines TRBV7-2 with TRBJ1-1, with D possibly being TRBD1 (5 bases). Trimming shortened V by 3 bases and J by 9 bases, and 17 bases separated the two germline ends. In germline, CDR1 is SGHTA, CDR2 FQGNSA. This CDR3 is built from 14 residues. The CDR3 protein is CASSLGMGVRQAFF. The CDR3 nucleotides read TGTGCCAGCAGCTTGGGTATGGGGGTTCGGCAAGCTTTCTTT.